The 24 T cell receptor delta chains listed next were all sequenced from one sample in a study of gamma-delta T cells after stem cell transplantation. TCRdb re-analyzed the RT-PCR reads via CATT. The repertoire consists of around 12,000 delta-chain clones, with around two fifths occurring once and the leading ten covering about 2.8%. The sample consisted of gamma-delta T cells. These TCRs come from a human donor. It is not recorded whose cells these are; they may come from a transplant donor.

The chain links TRDV1 to TRDJ1; D is possibly TRDD2 (6 bases). Per the germline V gene, CDR1 is TSWWSYY and CDR2 is QGS. The CDR3 covers 24 residues. V dropped 4 bases and J dropped 2 bases, with 41 bases sitting between them. In DNA form, the CDR3 reads TGTGCTCTTGGGGGGATCCTCCTTCCCCTGGGTTGGGGTTACGAACTACCCTCAACCGATAAACTCATCTTT. Its protein product is CALGGILLPLGWGYELPSTDKLIF.

Notes on this clone: This same CDR3 is encoded by further DNA sequences in the sample. The CDR3 region has the DNA TGTGCCTTGTCTACTTCGGAGTACACCTCTCTGACAGCACAACTCTTCTTT. Its protein is CALSTSEYTSLTAQLFF. The rearrangement joins TRDV3 to TRDJ2; no definite D call. The length of the CDR3 is 17 residues. The V gene lost 3 bases and the J gene lost 3 bases, with 23 bases spanning the gap. From germline, CDR1 is TVYSNPD and CDR2 GDNSRS (reference sequence).

V usage is TRDV1 and J usage is TRDJ1; 7 nucleotides match TRDD3. J gave up 0 bases and V 2 bases, and 18 bases lay outside the gene matches. The germline V gene encodes CDR1 TSWWSYY and CDR2 QGS. The CDR3 is 20 amino acids. As DNA, the CDR3 is TGTGCTCTTGGGGAATATAGCACGTGGGGGAGCTATTTGTACACCGATAAACTCATCTTT. Its translation is CALGEYSTWGSYLYTDKLIF.

This clone turned up a few times. The chain has TRDV1 and TRDJ1, with 8 bases identical to TRDD3. Germline-derived CDR1 and CDR2 are TSWWSYY and QGS. This CDR3 contains 19 residues. V lost 4 bases, J lost 2 bases, and 18 bases stayed unmatched. The CDR3, as DNA: TGTGCTCTTGGGGGCCCCTCCCCATACCGCTGGGGGAGAACCGATAAACTCATCTTT. This codes for CALGGPSPYRWGRTDKLIF.

This clone turned up a few times. CDR3 bases: TGTGCTCTTGGGTCTGCCTTCCTGACACCCTACTGGGGGACATTGACAGCACAACTCTTCTTT. Protein product: CALGSAFLTPYWGTLTAQLFF. The chain couples TRDV1 to TRDJ2, with 9 bases lining up with TRDD3. Trimming at V came to 5 bases and at J to 2 bases, leaving 21 bases not matched to a gene. Germline CDR1 is TSWWSYY and CDR2 is QGS. This CDR3 region has 21 residues.

In its sample, this clone is medium-sized. This specimen includes other DNA sequences encoding the same CDR3. The rearrangement links TRDV2 to TRDJ1; D remains unclear. Trimming cost V 0 bases and J 7 bases, with 8 bases left between them. The CDR3 consists of 12 residues. The germline V gene has CDR1 GEAIGNYY and CDR2 EKD. The CDR3 DNA reads TGTGCCTGTGACACCGCAGGCGGTAAACTCATCTTT. It is translated as CACDTAGGKLIF.

This clone was observed a handful of times. The chain uses TRDV2 and TRDJ1, with D tentatively TRDD3 (5 bases). The germline CDR1 and CDR2 sequences are GEAIGNYY and EKD. Trimming removed 1 base at V and 1 base at J, with 12 bases between. CDR3 size: 15 residues. CDR3 nucleotide sequence: TGTGCCTGTGACACGGAGGGGAGCCGCACCGATAAACTCATCTTT. It is translated as CACDTEGSRTDKLIF.

This clone has only one observation. This rearrangement joins TRDV1 to TRDJ1; D gene ambiguous. Germline values: CDR1 TSWWSYY, CDR2 QGS. The CDR3 spans 17 residues. Trimming shortened V by 1 base and J by 2 bases, and 17 bases separated the two germline ends. This CDR3 reads CALGEPERRFTTDKLIF. CDR3 coding DNA: TGTGCTCTTGGGGAACCCGAGAGACGTTTTACTACCGATAAACTCATCTTT.

This clone came up a few times. The rearrangement links TRDV1 to TRDJ1; TRDD3 matches 8 bases. Germline V gives CDR1 TSWWSYY, CDR2 QGS. J lost 1 base, V lost 3 bases, and 25 bases had no gene match. This CDR3 contains 22 residues. CDR3 bases: TGTGCTCTTGGGGAGGAGTTCCTGCTAACGATACTGGGGGCCCCTCTCACCGATAAACTCATCTTT. Its protein is CALGEEFLLTILGAPLTDKLIF.

This chain uses TRDV1 with TRDJ1; D perhaps matches TRDD3 (5 bases). The CDR3 is 16 residues long. The germline gives CDR1 TSWWSYY, CDR2 QGS. Trimming removed 3 bases at V and 0 bases at J, with 14 bases between. This CDR3 reads CALGDPIRLYTDKLIF. DNA for the CDR3: TGTGCTCTTGGGGACCCAATACGTTTGTACACCGATAAACTCATCTTT.

This clone has only a few counts. The chain has TRDV1 and TRDJ1; TRDD3 aligns across 9 bases. V dropped 7 bases and J dropped 0; count of bases not matched to a gene: 24. Germline assignment: CDR1 TSWWSYY and CDR2 QGS. The CDR3 consists of 21 residues. CDR3 amino acids: CALESPPVFLLGDPYTDKLIF. The CDR3 nucleotides read TGTGCTCTTGAATCCCCCCCAGTCTTTTTACTGGGGGACCCGTACACCGATAAACTCATCTTT.

The rearrangement uses TRDV3 and TRDJ1; possible D gene TRDD2, 9 bases. The CDR3 spans 19 residues. Trimming cost V 3 bases and J 0 bases, with 29 bases left between them. From germline, CDR1 is TVYSNPD and CDR2 GDNSRS (reference sequence). In DNA, the CDR3 is TGTGCCTTCAGCCTTCCTACGGCCTGGGGGAGGAAATACACCGATAAACTCATCTTT. Translated: CAFSLPTAWGRKYTDKLIF.

CDR3 in DNA: TGTGCTCTTGGGGAACTAGACATACTGGGGGATACGGCCTTGGGTTTGACAGCACAACTCTTCTTT. The encoded protein is CALGELDILGDTALGLTAQLFF. The rearrangement uses TRDV1 and TRDJ2, with 13 bases that match TRDD3. Germline assignment: CDR1 TSWWSYY and CDR2 QGS. The CDR3 has 22 residues. The V and J ends lost 0 bases and 1 base, in that order; junction bases with no gene match: 14.

The chain joins TRDV2 to TRDJ1; 9 bases are a match to TRDD3. The germline V gene has CDR1 GEAIGNYY and CDR2 EKD. Unmatched junction bases numbered 19, after V lost 3 bases and J lost 0 bases. The CDR3 is 20 residues long. For the CDR3, the DNA is TGTGCCTGTGACCCTACTACAAGTACTGGGGGACGGCCGTACACCGATAAACTCATCTTT. Translated, it gives CACDPTTSTGGRPYTDKLIF.

This sequence joins TRDV1 and TRDJ1; TRDD3 matches at 7 bases. The length of the CDR3 is 18 residues. V was pared by 2 bases and J by 2 bases, with 14 bases of the junction left unmatched. Per the germline V gene, CDR1 is TSWWSYY and CDR2 is QGS. This chain's CDR3 is CALGESSPYWGLTDKLIF. DNA of the CDR3: TGTGCTCTTGGGGAAAGTTCCCCTTACTGGGGCCTTACCGATAAACTCATCTTT.

In its sample, this clone was seen a few times. This chain links TRDV3 with TRDJ3; 10 bases are a match to TRDD3. The trim removed 5 bases at V and 1 base at J, leaving 8 bases unmatched. Germline lookup yields CDR1 TVYSNPD and CDR2 GDNSRS (reference sequence). The CDR3 has 17 amino acids. The CDR3 DNA follows: TGTGCCGCTAATACTGGGGGATGGTCCTGGGACACCCGACAGATGTTTTTC. It translates to CAANTGGWSWDTRQMFF.

V and J are TRDV2 and TRDJ2; tentatively, D is TRDD3 (5 bases). The CDR3 extends over 17 amino acids. V gave up 2 bases and J gave up 1 base, with 16 bases separating them. CDR1 is GEAIGNYY and CDR2 is EKD in the germline V gene. CDR3 in amino acids: CACDILVDKNLTAQLFF. DNA of the CDR3: TGTGCCTGTGACATACTGGTGGATAAAAATTTGACAGCACAACTCTTCTTT.

This clone was recorded a few times. The chain is built from TRDV1 and TRDJ1; no clear D. Trimming shortened V by 6 bases and J by 0 bases, and 14 bases separated the two germline ends. The germline V gene encodes CDR1 TSWWSYY and CDR2 QGS. The CDR3 spans 15 residues. For the CDR3, the DNA is TGTGCTCTTGGTGACTCTCGTTCTTACACCGATAAACTCATCTTT. Translated: CALGDSRSYTDKLIF.

The CDR3: CALGEGGFPAELWGGYHCDKLIF. Here the CDR3 DNA reads TGTGCTCTTGGGGAAGGGGGTTTCCCAGCAGAACTGTGGGGGGGATACCATTGCGATAAACTCATCTTT. The chain joins TRDV1 to TRDJ1; the match to TRDD3 covers 9 bases. V lost 2 bases to trimming and J lost 4 bases; unmatched junction nucleotides: 29. The CDR3 runs to 23 residues. Germline V gives CDR1 TSWWSYY, CDR2 QGS.

There are a few counts of this clone. The chain couples TRDV1 to TRDJ1; no definite D call. Germline CDR1 reads TSWWSYY; CDR2 reads QGS. The CDR3 is made up of 20 amino acids. V dropped 0 bases and J dropped 0 bases, with 23 bases sitting between them. CDR3 DNA: TGTGCTCTTGGGGAACTAGGATTAAACGCGGCGTTGTATTACACCGATAAACTCATCTTT. It translates to CALGELGLNAALYYTDKLIF.

In this sample, this clone turned up a few times. This chain uses TRDV1 with TRDJ1; perhaps D is TRDD2 or TRDD3 (5 bases each). Deletions cut 2 bases from V and 2 bases from J, with 21 bases between. The CDR3 totals 18 residues. The V gene's germline CDR1 is TSWWSYY and CDR2 QGS. The CDR3: CALGEGGLPVLATDKLIF. In nucleotides, the CDR3 is TGTGCTCTTGGGGAAGGTGGCCTACCCGTACTGGCGACCGATAAACTCATCTTT.

This clone turned up a few times. The chain has TRDV1 and TRDJ1, with 10 nucleotides matching TRDD3. The CDR3 length is 16 residues. Germline CDR1 and CDR2: TSWWSYY and QGS. V shed 8 bases, J shed 0 bases, and the junction held 9 bases outside the gene matches. CDR3 protein: CALYTGGLSNTDKLIF. CDR3 in DNA: TGTGCTCTTTATACTGGGGGATTATCTAACACCGATAAACTCATCTTT.

The chain is built from TRDV3 and TRDJ1; 8 positions agree with TRDD2. CDR3 length: 19 amino acids. After removal of 3 bases from V and 5 bases from J, the junction contained 26 bases not matched to a gene. CDR1 and CDR2 from the germline V gene are TVYSNPD and GDNSRS (reference sequence). The CDR3 nucleotides are TGTGCCTTCCGTCAACTTCCTACTAGGGGACTGGGCTACCGAGATAAACTCATCTTT. This gives the protein CAFRQLPTRGLGYRDKLIF.

The chain is built from TRDV2 and TRDJ1; the D gene could be TRDD2 or TRDD3 (5 bases each). CDR1 is GEAIGNYY and CDR2 is EKD in the germline V gene. The CDR3 runs to 23 residues. The V and J ends lost 5 bases and 2 bases respectively, with 41 bases between them. The CDR3 reads CACVARINLRPLLLGVLTDKLIF. The CDR3 nucleotides are TGTGCCTGTGTCGCCCGAATAAACCTTCGTCCCCTTTTACTTGGGGTCCTAACCGATAAACTCATCTTT.